Listed below are T cell receptor beta chains from one sample, sequenced in a study of blood T cell repertoires in COVID-19. Profiled with immunoSEQ multiplex PCR; TCRdb holds only in-frame clones, not every one. The sample carries about 150,000 clones, 82% recorded once. Sequenced sample: peripheral blood. These receptors came from a human donor with acute or convalescent COVID-19. The donor label of this sample is uncertain. The CDR3 runs from the conserved cysteine through the conserved F or W.

CDR3 protein: CASSFSARGQNSPLHF
V gene: TRBV25-1
J gene: TRBJ1-6

CDR3 protein: CASSYLGGTTEQFF
V gene: TRBV6-5
J gene: TRBJ2-1

CDR3 protein: CASSRGRGSSYEQYF
V gene: TRBV4-1
J gene: TRBJ2-7

CDR3 protein: CASSPSAGGVETQYF
V gene: TRBV18
J gene: TRBJ2-5

CDR3 protein: CAWEGATGGITEAFF
V gene: TRBV30
J gene: TRBJ1-1

CDR3 protein: CACDRGGYEQYF
V gene: TRBV30
J gene: TRBJ2-7

CDR3 protein: CASSTRDRGAGYTF
V gene: TRBV19
J gene: TRBJ1-2

CDR3 protein: CASSPYGAGNQPQHF
V gene: TRBV6-5
J gene: TRBJ1-5

CDR3 protein: CASSLSILGGGELFF
V gene: TRBV5-1
J gene: TRBJ2-2

CDR3 protein: CSVEKPGLRPGTQYF
V gene: TRBV29-1
J gene: TRBJ2-3

CDR3 protein: CASSILWGGGMNTEAFF
V gene: TRBV19
J gene: TRBJ1-1

CDR3 protein: CSVGFRGPSTGELFF
V gene: TRBV29-1
J gene: TRBJ2-2

CDR3 protein: CASSVLNSGGADTQYF
V gene: TRBV9
J gene: TRBJ2-3

CDR3 protein: CASNPPSRSTEAFF
V gene: TRBV19
J gene: TRBJ1-1

CDR3 protein: CASSQDRGGRGETQYF
V gene: TRBV7-7
J gene: TRBJ2-5

CDR3 protein: CSVSLRGSSYGYTF
V gene: TRBV29-1
J gene: TRBJ1-2

CDR3 protein: CSATGGNYGYTF
V gene: TRBV29-1
J gene: TRBJ1-2

CDR3 protein: CASRGWETEAFF
V gene: TRBV6-6
J gene: TRBJ1-1

CDR3 protein: CASSTRERAEAFF
V gene: TRBV18
J gene: TRBJ1-1

CDR3 protein: CASSLYSWGQGTF
V gene: TRBV13
J gene: TRBJ1-2

CDR3 protein: CASSLAIGTGVNYGYTF
V gene: TRBV5-1
J gene: TRBJ1-2

CDR3 protein: CASSLDGNRVGYTF
V gene: TRBV7-2
J gene: TRBJ1-2

CDR3 protein: CASQGSPTNSPLHF
V gene: TRBV21-1
J gene: TRBJ1-6

CDR3 protein: CASSPDSGVYTEAFF
V gene: TRBV5-1
J gene: TRBJ1-1

CDR3 protein: CASSQEEGRTQHF
V gene: TRBV3-1/TRBV3-2
J gene: TRBJ1-5

CDR3 protein: CASSGQTDTQYF
V gene: TRBV10-2
J gene: TRBJ2-3

CDR3 protein: CASSSWGAPGWETQYF
V gene: TRBV5-1
J gene: TRBJ2-5

CDR3 protein: CASSQAEGGEAQPQHF
V gene: TRBV7-4
J gene: TRBJ1-5

CDR3 protein: CASSYRQGYEQYF
V gene: TRBV6-5
J gene: TRBJ2-7

CDR3 protein: CASSHRRGRGWLGTDTQYF
V gene: TRBV5-1
J gene: TRBJ2-3

CDR3 protein: CASALYRDPTGELFF
V gene: TRBV7-3
J gene: TRBJ2-2

CDR3 protein: CASSPTRDRQETQYF
V gene: TRBV7-2
J gene: TRBJ2-5

CDR3 protein: CASSLQGSMNTEAFF
V gene: TRBV7-3
J gene: TRBJ1-1

CDR3 protein: CASSSIEEKLFF
V gene: TRBV11-2
J gene: TRBJ1-4

CDR3 protein: CASSYEGLTYEQYF
V gene: TRBV6-6
J gene: TRBJ2-7

CDR3 protein: CASSLFTTSGGQETQYF
V gene: TRBV5-5
J gene: TRBJ2-5

CDR3 protein: CASSLRQAAYNEQFF
V gene: TRBV5-1
J gene: TRBJ2-1

CDR3 protein: CASSEGVYSNQPQHF
V gene: TRBV6-1
J gene: TRBJ1-5

CDR3 protein: CASSLGLGQGYEQYF
V gene: TRBV5-1
J gene: TRBJ2-7

CDR3 protein: CASSPNPPGNEQFF
V gene: TRBV7-3
J gene: TRBJ2-1

CDR3 protein: CASSSRSETQYF
V gene: TRBV12-3/TRBV12-4
J gene: TRBJ2-5

CDR3 protein: CASSPPSLGGETQYF
V gene: TRBV18
J gene: TRBJ2-5

CDR3 protein: CASSPQGAGGTYQETQYF
V gene: TRBV18
J gene: TRBJ2-5

CDR3 protein: CASGLVLAQTQYF
V gene: TRBV12-5
J gene: TRBJ2-3

CDR3 protein: CASSSSGGDVDEQFF
V gene: TRBV6-2/TRBV6-3
J gene: TRBJ2-1

CDR3 protein: CASSPRDRGANEKLFF
V gene: TRBV19
J gene: TRBJ1-4

CDR3 protein: CASSTRTEKFLGYTF
V gene: TRBV21-1
J gene: TRBJ1-2

CDR3 protein: CASSSGTGQPEAFF
V gene: TRBV6-6
J gene: TRBJ1-1

CDR3 protein: CASSPDRNPTEAFF
V gene: TRBV19
J gene: TRBJ1-1

CDR3 protein: CASSLSSTGELFF
V gene: TRBV12-3/TRBV12-4
J gene: TRBJ2-2

CDR3 protein: CASSIRVGAFNQPQHF
V gene: TRBV19
J gene: TRBJ1-5

CDR3 protein: CAWGTDSNQPQHF
V gene: TRBV30
J gene: TRBJ1-5

CDR3 protein: CASQGAGREKLFF
V gene: TRBV12-3/TRBV12-4
J gene: TRBJ1-4